Below, 5 T cell receptor beta chains from the same sample are listed, as sequenced in a study of blood T cell repertoires in COVID-19. The table came from immunoSEQ multiplex PCR; TCRdb's copy has only in-frame clones and leaves some out. Found here are 400,000 or so clones, approximately 89% of them singletons; the top ten hold about 1.9%. The specimen was PBMCs or T cells enriched from blood (not recorded which). The source is a middle-aged man in a cohort exposed to, infected with or recovered from COVID-19 (not recorded which).

This chain uses TRBV1 with TRBJ2-7; whether TRBD2, the table's D call, matches the DNA was not checked. TRBV1 is a listed pseudogene. The length of the CDR3 is 15 residues. The CDR3 protein is CTSSHSGTDVYEQYF. The CDR3 DNA reads TGCACCAGCAGCCATTCCGGGACTGATGTCTACGAGCAGTACTTC.

The chain links TRBV11-2 to TRBJ2-7; TRBD2 matches at 12 bases. Germline assignment: CDR1 SGHAT and CDR2 FQNNGV. The CDR3 is made up of 16 amino acids. V trimming: 1 base; J trimming: 6 bases; junction bases outside the gene matches: 7. CDR3 residues: CASSLVLSSGRAEQYF. The CDR3 nucleotides are TGTGCCAGCAGCTTAGTCTTGTCTAGCGGGAGGGCCGAGCAGTACTTC.

The chain employs TRBV14 and TRBJ2-1; maybe TRBD2 (7 bases). The CDR3 spans 16 residues. Trimming removed 0 bases at V and 8 bases at J, with 17 bases between. The V gene's germline CDR1 is SGHDN and CDR2 FVKESK. Here the CDR3 DNA reads TGTGCCAGCAGCCAAGATCGTGGGAGGGGGTTCGATGAGCAGTTCTTC. Amino acid sequence: CASSQDRGRGFDEQFF.

The chain recombines TRBV18 with TRBJ2-7; tentatively, D is TRBD2 (6 bases). V lost 0 bases and J lost 3, with 9 bases in between. Per germline, CDR1 KGHSH and CDR2 LQKENI. This CDR3 is built from 14 residues. CDR3 DNA sequence: TGTGCCAGCTCACCACCGACGGGGGACTACGAGCAGTACTTC. It translates to CASSPPTGDYEQYF.

This sequence joins TRBV7-2 and TRBJ1-4, with a tentative D call TRBD1 (6 bases). V was cut by 4 bases and J by 7 bases, with 16 bases left in between. CDR1 is SGHTA and CDR2 is FQGNSA in the germline V gene. CDR3 length: 15 amino acids. The CDR3 region is CASSSRPQGVEKLFF. Written as DNA, the CDR3 is TGTGCCAGCAGCTCCCGTCCACAGGGTGTTGAAAAACTGTTTTTT.